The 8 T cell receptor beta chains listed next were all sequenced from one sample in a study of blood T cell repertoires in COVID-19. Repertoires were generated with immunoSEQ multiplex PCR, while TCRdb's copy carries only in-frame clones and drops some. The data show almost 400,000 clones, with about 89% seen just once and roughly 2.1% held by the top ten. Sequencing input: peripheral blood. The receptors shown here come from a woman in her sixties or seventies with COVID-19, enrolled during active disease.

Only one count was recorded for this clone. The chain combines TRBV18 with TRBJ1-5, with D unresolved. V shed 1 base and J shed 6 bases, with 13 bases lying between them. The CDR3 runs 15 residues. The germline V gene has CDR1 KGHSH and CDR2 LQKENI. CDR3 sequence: CASSPRREGTQPQHF. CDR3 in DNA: TGTGCCAGCTCACCACGGAGGGAGGGTACTCAGCCCCAGCATTTT. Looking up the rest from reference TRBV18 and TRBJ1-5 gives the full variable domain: NAGVMQNPRHLVRRRGQEARLRCSPMKGHSHVYWYRQLPEEGLKFMVYLQKENIIDESGMPKERFSAEFPKEGPSILRIQQVVRGDSAAYFCASSPRREGTQPQHFGDGTRLSIL.

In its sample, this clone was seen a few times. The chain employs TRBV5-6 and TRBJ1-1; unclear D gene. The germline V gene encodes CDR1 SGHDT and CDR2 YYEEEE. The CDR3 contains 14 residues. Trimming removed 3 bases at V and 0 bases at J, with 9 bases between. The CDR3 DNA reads TGTGCCAGCAGCTGGGGAGGACTGAACACTGAAGCTTTCTTT. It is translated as CASSWGGLNTEAFF.

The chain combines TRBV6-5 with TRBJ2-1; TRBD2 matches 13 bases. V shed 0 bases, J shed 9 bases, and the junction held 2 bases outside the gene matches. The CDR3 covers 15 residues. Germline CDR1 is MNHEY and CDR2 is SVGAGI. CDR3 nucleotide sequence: TGTGCCAGCAGTTACTCGGGACTAGCGGGGACTGAGCAGTTCTTC. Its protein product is CASSYSGLAGTEQFF.

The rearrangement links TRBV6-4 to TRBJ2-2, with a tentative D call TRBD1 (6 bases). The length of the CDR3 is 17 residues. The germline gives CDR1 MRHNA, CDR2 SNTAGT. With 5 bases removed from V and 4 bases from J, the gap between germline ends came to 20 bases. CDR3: CASSPGGQLTGTGELFF. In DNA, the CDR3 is TGTGCCAGCAGTCCCGGTGGACAGCTGACGGGCACCGGGGAGCTGTTTTTT.

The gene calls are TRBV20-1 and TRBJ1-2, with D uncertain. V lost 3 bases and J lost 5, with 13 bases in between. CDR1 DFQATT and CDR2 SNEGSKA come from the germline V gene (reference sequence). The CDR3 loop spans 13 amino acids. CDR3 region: CSASYGERYGYTF. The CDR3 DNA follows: TGCAGTGCTAGTTATGGGGAGCGGTATGGCTACACCTTC.

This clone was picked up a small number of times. The CDR3 sequence: CASSHLADTYNEQFF. The CDR3 DNA reads TGTGCCAGCAGCCACCTAGCGGATACCTACAATGAGCAGTTCTTC. The rearrangement joins TRBV5-6 to TRBJ2-1; 7 bases are a match to TRBD2. Germline lookup yields CDR1 SGHDT and CDR2 YYEEEE. V was pared by 4 bases and J by 2 bases, with 6 bases of the junction left unmatched. CDR3 size: 15 residues.

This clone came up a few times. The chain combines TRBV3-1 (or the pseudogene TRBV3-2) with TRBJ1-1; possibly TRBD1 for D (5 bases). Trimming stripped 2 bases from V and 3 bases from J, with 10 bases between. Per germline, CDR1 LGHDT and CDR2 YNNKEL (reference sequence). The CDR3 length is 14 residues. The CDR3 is CASSQQGAHTEAFF. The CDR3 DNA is TGTGCCAGCAGCCAACAGGGCGCACACACTGAAGCTTTCTTT.

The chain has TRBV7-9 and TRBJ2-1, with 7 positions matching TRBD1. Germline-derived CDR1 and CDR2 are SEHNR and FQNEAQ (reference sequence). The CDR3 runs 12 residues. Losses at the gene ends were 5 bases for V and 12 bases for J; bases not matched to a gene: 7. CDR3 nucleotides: TGTGCCAGCAGCCTACAGGGGAGTCGGCAGTTCTTC. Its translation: CASSLQGSRQFF.